The 6 T cell receptor beta chains listed next were all sequenced from one sample in a study of OX40 agonist ivuxolimab in advanced cancers. Generated by immunoSEQ multiplex PCR, the TCRdb table keeps only in-frame clones and is missing some. The sample gives about 69,000 clones, 80% to 85% of which show up once; over 2% is in the top ten. Sequencing used CD4+ or CD8+ T cells sorted from blood, obtained in a trial of the OX40 agonist ivuxolimab. Receptor source: an adult with an advanced solid tumor such as melanoma, head and neck, liver or kidney cancer.

This clone was seen a single time. As DNA, the CDR3 is TGTGCCAGCAGTGAACCGGGTCTAGTCTCTGAAAAACTGTTTTTT. It encodes CASSEPGLVSEKLFF. The chain recombines TRBV6-1 with TRBJ1-4; D is unclear. CDR1 is MNHNS and CDR2 is SASEGT in the germline V gene. Trimming removed 2 bases at V and 7 bases at J, with 14 bases between. The CDR3 length is 15 residues.

The gene calls are TRBV7-7 and TRBJ2-1; a weak D match, TRBD2 (6 bases). CDR1 is SSHAT and CDR2 is FNYEAQ in the germline V gene (reference sequence). This CDR3 spans 17 amino acids. This CDR3 reads CASLRWRGKLSNPEQFF. The CDR3 nucleotides are TGTGCTAGCCTACGATGGCGGGGTAAACTTAGTAATCCAGAGCAGTTCTTC.

This chain connects TRBV7-2 to TRBJ1-3; possibly TRBD1 for D (6 bases). V gave up 7 bases and J gave up 0 bases, with 10 bases separating them. CDR1 and CDR2 from the germline V gene are SGHTA and FQGNSA. The CDR3 has 14 residues. This CDR3 is CASTTGPSGNTIYF. The CDR3 DNA reads as TGTGCCAGCACCACAGGGCCCTCTGGAAACACCATATATTTT.

The chain carries TRBV2 and TRBJ1-4; D gene unclear. The CDR3 covers 14 residues. V lost 4 bases and J lost 0, with 6 bases in between. Per germline, CDR1 SNHLY and CDR2 FYNNEI. The CDR3 protein is CASSGGATNEKLFF. The CDR3 coding sequence is TGTGCCAGCAGTGGCGGGGCAACTAATGAAAAACTGTTTTTT.

V is TRBV18 and J is TRBJ1-2; a weak D match, TRBD1 (5 bases). Germline V gene lookup returns CDR1 KGHSH and CDR2 LQKENI. This CDR3 comprises 14 residues. With 2 bases removed from V and 4 bases from J, the gap between germline ends came to 11 bases. Here the CDR3 reads CASSPKQEGYGYTF. The DNA of the CDR3 is TGTGCCAGCTCACCAAAACAGGAGGGCTATGGCTACACCTTC. The variable domain in full, with the rest retrieved from reference TRBV18 and TRBJ1-2, is NAGVMQNPRHLVRRRGQEARLRCSPMKGHSHVYWYRQLPEEGLKFMVYLQKENIIDESGMPKERFSAEFPKEGPSILRIQQVVRGDSAAYFCASSPKQEGYGYTFGSGTRLTVV.

This clone was observed a handful of times. The chain joins TRBV28 to TRBJ2-7, with 7 bases that match TRBD1. There are 16 residues in the CDR3. Germline CDR1 and CDR2: MDHEN and SYDVKM. Losses at the gene ends were 2 bases for V and 0 bases for J; bases not matched to a gene: 7. CDR3 sequence (DNA): TGTGCCAGCAGTTTAACTACTTGGGACAGCTCCTACGAGCAGTACTTC. Protein: CASSLTTWDSSYEQYF. Based on the CDR3 plus reference TRBV28 and TRBJ2-7, the full variable domain is DVKVTQSSRYLVKRTGEKVFLECVQDMDHENMFWYRQDPGLGLRLIYFSYDVKMKEKGDIPEGYSVSREKKERFSLILESASTNQTSMYLCASSLTTWDSSYEQYFGPGTRLTVT.